This TCR beta chain was sequenced in a study of cytomegalovirus exposure and HLA in healthy donors. Per the germline V gene, CDR1 is MNHEY and CDR2 is SVGAGI. The CDR3 totals 13 residues. With 0 bases removed from V and 5 bases from J, the gap between germline ends came to 6 bases. Clones were sequenced by immunoSEQ multiplex PCR, and TCRdb holds only the in-frame ones, with some missing. The table shows 150,000 to 200,000 clones, with under 90% occurring only once. The source of this sequence is a woman aged 18-29 years in good health and CMV-seropositive. The V call is TRBV6-5, the J call TRBJ2-3; D is uncertain. Sequencing used PBMCs. The CDR3 loop reads CASSYSKRDTQYF. In nucleotides, the CDR3 is TGTGCCAGCAGTTACTCGAAGCGAGATACGCAGTATTTT.